The 19 T cell receptor beta chains listed next were all sequenced from one sample in a study of T-cell reconstitution after alpha-beta-depleted transplantation in children. TCRbeta library construction was performed incorporating unique molecular identifiers. TCRdb ran MiXCR on the PCR reads and lists one entry per CDR3 protein. Among 100,000 or so distinct CDR3 sequences, 9% to 15% were seen once, and the ten largest hold 14%. The starting material was PBMCs from the stem cell graft donor, obtained from the stem cell graft. The receptors shown here come from a human donor who donated a stem cell graft to a child with inherited bone marrow failure.

This clonotype was recorded many times. This chain uses TRBV5-1 with TRBJ2-1, with 8 bases aligning to TRBD2. After removal of 2 bases from V and 5 bases from J, the junction contained 3 bases not matched to a gene. Germline CDR1 is SGHRS and CDR2 is YFSETQ. The CDR3 loop spans 14 amino acids. CDR3 nucleotides: TGCGCCAGCAGCTTCGGGGGGGCCGACAATGAGCAGTTCTTC. It is translated as CASSFGGADNEQFF.

This clonotype has a count of ten or more. The rearrangement uses TRBV24-1 and TRBJ2-2, with a weak D call TRBD1 (5 bases). The length of the CDR3 is 13 residues. Germline V gene lookup returns CDR1 KGHDR and CDR2 SFDVKD. Trimming took off 3 bases at V and 6 bases at J, with 7 bases between the two ends. CDR3 in DNA: TGTGCCACCAGTGATGGGGCAGCCGGGGAGCTGTTTTTT. It yields the protein CATSDGAAGELFF.

The sample holds many counts of this clonotype. The chain uses TRBV7-6 and TRBJ2-1; 12 bases agree with TRBD2. Germline CDR1 and CDR2: SGHVS and FNYEAQ. V was clipped by 4 bases and J by 12 bases; unmatched bases: 16. The CDR3 runs 17 residues. This chain's CDR3 is CASSSIPGLAGLMGQFF. As DNA, the CDR3 is TGTGCCAGCAGCTCAATCCCGGGACTAGCGGGTTTAATGGGGCAGTTCTTC.

Ten or more counts support this clonotype. The chain joins TRBV7-9 to TRBJ2-7; D is perhaps TRBD1 (5 bases). The V end was cut by 5 bases, the J end by 6 bases, with 17 bases between. The CDR3 has 14 amino acids. Per germline, CDR1 SEHNR and CDR2 FQNEAQ (reference sequence). CDR3 in DNA: TGTGCCAGCAGCCTACAGGAGCCCTCTCTCGAGCAGTACTTC. As protein: CASSLQEPSLEQYF.

This clonotype was detected a few times. One junction end disagrees with the germline gene, perhaps due to a read error. This rearrangement joins TRBV3-1 to TRBJ2-1; a weak D match, TRBD1 (6 bases). Germline CDR1 and CDR2: LGHDT and YNNKEL (reference sequence). The CDR3 sequence is 14 residues long. The CDR3 nucleotides read TGTGCCAGCAGCCAATTAGGTAGGGACAATGATCAGTTCTTC. Residues: CASSQLGRDNDQFF.

This clonotype was counted many times. The CDR3 is CASSFGGGSSYNEQFF. Here the CDR3 DNA reads TGCGCCAGCAGCTTTGGGGGCGGGAGCTCCTACAATGAGCAGTTCTTC. The chain recombines TRBV5-1 with TRBJ2-1, with D maybe TRBD2 (7 bases). Trimming shortened V by 2 bases and J by 0 bases, and 12 bases separated the two germline ends. The CDR3 consists of 16 residues. The germline CDR1 and CDR2 sequences are SGHRS and YFSETQ. The entire variable domain, with the rest obtained from reference TRBV5-1 and TRBJ2-1, is as follows: KAGVTQTPRYLIKTRGQQVTLSCSPISGHRSVSWYQQTPGQGLQFLFEYFSETQRNKGNFPGRFSGRQFSNSRSEMNVSTLELGDSALYLCASSFGGGSSYNEQFFGPGTRLTVL.

The CDR3 sequence: CSVEDPQRETGEQYF. CDR3 coding DNA: TGCAGCGTTGAAGATCCCCAGCGGGAGACGGGCGAGCAGTACTTC. The rearrangement links TRBV29-1 to TRBJ2-7, with TRBD2 identical over 8 bases. V shed 0 bases and J 6 bases; nucleotides not matched to a gene: 10. CDR3 length: 15 residues. Germline lookup yields CDR1 SQVTM and CDR2 ANQGSEA.

J is TRBJ2-2 and V is TRBV19; 9 bases map to TRBD1. CDR1 is LNHDA, CDR2 SQIVND, per germline (reference sequence). The CDR3 extends over 15 amino acids. V shed 4 bases and J 4 bases; nucleotides not matched to a gene: 4. In DNA, the CDR3 is TGTGCCAGTAGTACTCACAGGGGGCTCACCGGGGAGCTGTTTTTT. Its translation: CASSTHRGLTGELFF.

Many counts were recorded for this clonotype. The J gene is TRBJ2-2, the V gene TRBV15, with 9 bases fitting TRBD2. The CDR3 has 19 amino acids. CDR1 and CDR2 (germline): LNHNV, YYDKDF (reference sequence). The trim removed 1 base at V and 6 bases at J, leaving 15 bases unmatched. CDR3 region: CATSRGRTTIAGVAGELFF. The CDR3 coding sequence is TGTGCCACCAGCAGAGGGAGGACAACCATAGCGGGAGTGGCCGGGGAGCTGTTTTTT.

This clonotype showed up many times. V usage is TRBV7-6 and J usage is TRBJ2-1; TRBD2 aligns across 9 bases. V was clipped by 4 bases and J by 5 bases; unmatched bases: 9. The CDR3 covers 16 residues. The germline CDR1 and CDR2 sequences are SGHVS and FNYEAQ. CDR3 DNA sequence: TGTGCCAGCAGCTATGGGGCGGGGGGGAAAAACAATGAGCAGTTCTTC. It yields the protein CASSYGAGGKNNEQFF.

The rearrangement links TRBV9 to TRBJ2-7; 8 bases agree with TRBD2. Germline CDR1 reads SGDLS; CDR2 reads YYNGEE. The CDR3 totals 16 residues. The J segment lost 6 bases and the V segment lost 3 bases, leaving 14 bases of the junction unmatched. For the CDR3, the DNA is TGTGCCAGCAGCGCAAAGGGGCGGGAGGTTAGAAGCGAGCAGTACTTC. Residues: CASSAKGREVRSEQYF.

The table lists this clonotype with many counts. V usage is TRBV7-2 and J usage is TRBJ2-3; D might be TRBD2 (6 bases). The CDR3 spans 15 residues. Germline CDR1 and CDR2: SGHTA and FQGNSA. Trimming removed 5 bases from V and 6 bases from J, with 18 bases in between. For the CDR3, the DNA is TGTGCCAGCAGCCCGTTCGGGGGACTTTACGATACGCAGTATTTT. This codes for CASSPFGGLYDTQYF.

This clonotype was picked up many times. The chain joins TRBV28 to TRBJ2-1; 8 bases fit TRBD2. Trimming cost V 1 base and J 1 base; bases outside gene matches: 3. The length of the CDR3 is 16 residues. In germline, CDR1 is MDHEN, CDR2 SYDVKM. The CDR3 reads CASSLFGGRSYNEQFF. CDR3 in DNA: TGTGCCAGCAGTTTATTTGGCGGGAGGTCCTACAATGAGCAGTTCTTC.

This clonotype was counted ten times or more. This rearrangement joins TRBV7-9 to TRBJ2-2; D ambiguous. Germline V lookup: CDR1 SEHNR, CDR2 FQNEAQ (reference sequence). Deletions cut 5 bases from V and 4 bases from J, with 11 bases between. This CDR3 has 14 residues. The CDR3 DNA reads TGTGCCAGCAGCGAGTGGCGTATCACCGGGGAGCTGTTTTTT. Translation gives CASSEWRITGELFF.

In its sample, this clonotype was seen a few times. The chain recombines TRBV7-9 with TRBJ2-7; D tentatively fits TRBD1 or TRBD2 (5 bases each). The CDR3 is 15 amino acids. Germline V gene data show CDR1 as SEHNR and CDR2 as FQNEAQ (reference sequence). V was shortened by 4 bases and J by 2 bases, with 15 bases between the two germline ends. CDR3 protein: CASSSYQGAAYEQYF. The CDR3 DNA reads TGTGCCAGCAGCTCTTATCAGGGAGCCGCCTACGAGCAGTACTTC.

This clonotype was counted many times. The chain combines TRBV4-2 with TRBJ2-5; D not certain. In germline, CDR1 is LGHNA, CDR2 YNFKEQ. The V end lost 4 bases, the J end lost 5 bases, and 20 bases lay between the germline ends. The CDR3 is 16 amino acids. Written as DNA, the CDR3 is TGTGCCAGCAGCCGAACAAGTTCGGGCTCTGCGGAGACCCAGTACTTC. It codes for CASSRTSSGSAETQYF.

This clonotype was counted at least ten times. CDR3 DNA: TGTGCCAGCAGTTTAGGAGGACTAGCGTTCGAGCAGTACTTC. Its translation: CASSLGGLAFEQYF. The rearrangement uses TRBV28 and TRBJ2-7; 9 positions agree with TRBD2. The CDR3 sequence is 14 residues long. CDR1 and CDR2 from the germline V gene are MDHEN and SYDVKM. Trimming removed 2 bases from V and 6 bases from J; junction bases left unmatched: 5.

This clonotype has a count of ten or more. This sequence joins TRBV6-1 and TRBJ1-1; 7 bases line up with TRBD1. Germline CDR1 MNHNS, CDR2 SASEGT. The CDR3 is 15 residues long. The J segment lost 11 bases and the V segment lost 4 bases, leaving 16 bases of the junction unmatched. The CDR3 sequence: CASSADRERVLDAFF. The CDR3 DNA reads TGTGCCAGCAGTGCCGACAGGGAAAGGGTCCTTGACGCTTTCTTT.

This chain links TRBV5-6 with TRBJ2-7, with TRBD1 matching over 8 bases. CDR3 length: 17 residues. In germline, CDR1 is SGHDT, CDR2 YYEEEE. The V gene end was trimmed by 1 base and the J gene end by 6 bases; junction bases not matched to a gene: 15. Here the CDR3 DNA reads TGTGCCAGCAGCTTGACCGGACAGGGTCTTCTAATGGGCGAGCAGTACTTC. Its protein product is CASSLTGQGLLMGEQYF.